This TCR beta chain was sequenced for a study of regulatory T cells in long-lasting Graves disease. As for the study in general: New Graves' disease cases had less than 3 months of antithyroid drugs.

In its sample, this clonotype was seen a few times. Antigen unknown. Germline CDR1 is PRHDT and CDR2 is FYEKMQ (reference sequence). V was trimmed by 8 bases and J by 2 bases, leaving 9 bases between them. This CDR3 is built from 13 residues. General study findings and limits: Among samples with persistent disease, TRBV28, TRBJ1-2 and TRBJ2-5 were favored. Accuracy may have suffered from the small sample size.

Time point described: newly diagnosed GD, antithyroid drugs for less than 3 months. The TCR library was made from RNA extracted from PBMCs. Building of the TCR beta libraries involved iRepertoire HTBI primers and Arm-PCR of CDR3 regions. TCRdb reanalysed the multiplex PCR reads using MiXCR and keeps one entry per CDR3 protein. The sample lists roughly 380,000 distinct CDR3 sequences; roughly a sixth were seen once. This chain connects TRBV13 to TRBJ2-2; D remains ambiguous. The sequencing used peripheral blood mononuclear cells (PBMCs), collected at new diagnosis, from a patient treated with antithyroid drugs. This sequence originates from a female donor with Graves disease. The DNA of the CDR3 is TGTGCCAGCGTGGGCTCCAACACCGGGGAGCTGTTTTTT. Protein product: CASVGSNTGELFF.